This T cell receptor (beta chain) derives from a study of identical twins. Trimming cost V 1 base and J 4 bases; bases outside gene matches: 12. CDR3 length: 18 residues. Germline V lookup: CDR1 SGHRS, CDR2 YFSETQ. This clonotype was found many times. TCRdb ran MiXCR on the 5' RACE reads and lists one entry per CDR3 protein. Of some 250,000 distinct CDR3 sequences listed, 6.5% are singletons. These data were also reused for a study on T cells expressing NK-cell markers. That study adds: Five or six donors showed dominant NKG2C+ clonotypes comprising roughly 1.0-7.0% of their CD8+ T cells.

The sample consisted of CD8+ T cells sorted from blood. The V gene is TRBV5-1, the J gene TRBJ2-1, with TRBD2 matching over 9 bases. The TCR was taken from a young woman in good health. The CDR3 nucleotides read TGCGCCAGCAGCTTGTTGGCGGGCGGGAGGGCCAGTTACAATGAGCAGTTCTTC. Its translation: CASSLLAGGRASYNEQFF. Supplemented by reference TRBV5-1 and TRBJ2-1, the full variable domain reads KAGVTQTPRYLIKTRGQQVTLSCSPISGHRSVSWYQQTPGQGLQFLFEYFSETQRNKGNFPGRFSGRQFSNSRSEMNVSTLELGDSALYLCASSLLAGGRASYNEQFFGPGTRLTVL.